One sample yielded the 13 T cell receptor beta chains listed below, sequenced in a study of monozygotic twins with inflammatory bowel disease. Following a re-call of the 5' RACE reads, TCRdb has one entry per CDR3 protein and lacks DNA. The table lists fewer than 450,000 distinct CDR3 sequences. Sequences were obtained from blood. These receptors all come from a human donor with ulcerative colitis or Crohn's disease, or a healthy co-twin of an affected twin (not recorded which).

V is TRBV7-2 and J is TRBJ2-5; TCRdb's assignment of TRBD1 cannot be checked, as there is no DNA. CDR3 length: 16 amino acids. Germline V gene lookup returns CDR1 SGHTA and CDR2 FQGNSA. CDR3 in amino acids: CASSPALGGREETQYF.

The gene calls are TRBV3-1 and TRBJ1-2; checking the TCRdb D call of TRBD1 is not possible without DNA. The CDR3 spans 14 residues. Germline loops: CDR1 LGHDT, CDR2 YNNKEL (reference sequence). CDR3 protein: CASSQWDREGGYTF.

The chain uses TRBV20-1 and TRBJ2-2; TCRdb selects TRBD2, and the lack of DNA leaves this call unchecked. The germline V gene encodes CDR1 DFQATT and CDR2 SNEGSKA (reference sequence). The CDR3 extends over 14 amino acids. The CDR3 reads CSARDRTSAGELFF.

V is TRBV5-1 and J is TRBJ1-1; TCRdb's assignment of TRBD1 cannot be checked, as there is no DNA. Germline CDR1 reads SGHRS; CDR2 reads YFSETQ. There are 15 residues in the CDR3. The CDR3 loop reads CASSLVRGSQGEAFF. The complete variable domain, with remaining parts taken from reference TRBV5-1 and TRBJ1-1, reads KAGVTQTPRYLIKTRGQQVTLSCSPISGHRSVSWYQQTPGQGLQFLFEYFSETQRNKGNFPGRFSGRQFSNSRSEMNVSTLELGDSALYLCASSLVRGSQGEAFFGQGTRLTVV.

This chain uses TRBV9 with TRBJ2-1; TCRdb lists TRBD1, though no DNA is available to test this call. Germline CDR1 is SGDLS and CDR2 is YYNGEE. The CDR3 has 15 residues. The CDR3 sequence: CASNVRDEGHNEQFF.

V is TRBV5-1 and J is TRBJ1-2; TCRdb names TRBD1, which stays unverified in the absence of DNA. CDR1 and CDR2 from the germline V gene are SGHRS and YFSETQ. CDR3 length: 14 amino acids. The CDR3 sequence is CASTLRTGNYGYTF.

The rearrangement links TRBV28 to TRBJ2-3; TCRdb reports TRBD2, a call that lacks DNA to check it against. In germline, CDR1 is MDHEN, CDR2 SYDVKM. CDR3 length: 14 amino acids. CDR3 sequence reads: CASSQAGGPNTQYF.

The genes are TRBV25-1 and TRBJ2-7; without DNA, the TCRdb call of TRBD1 cannot be checked. Germline-derived CDR1 and CDR2 are MGHDK and SYGVNS. The CDR3 length is 14 residues. CDR3 amino acids: CASSIDGAAYEQYF.

The rearrangement joins TRBV12-3 or TRBV12-4 to TRBJ2-7; TCRdb proposes TRBD1, but this gene call is untestable without DNA. The CDR3 is made up of 14 amino acids. CDR3 amino acids: CASSLLGIGDEQYF.

V and J are TRBV4-3 and TRBJ1-1. CDR3 size: 13 residues. The germline gives CDR1 LGHNA, CDR2 YSLEER. CDR3 amino acids: CASSQAVNTEAFF.

The rearrangement joins TRBV7-2 to TRBJ2-7; TCRdb selects TRBD1, and the lack of DNA leaves this call unchecked. Germline V gives CDR1 SGHTA, CDR2 FQGNSA. This CDR3 is built from 16 residues. The CDR3 loop reads CASSLGGTASSYEQYF. The full variable domain, rest sourced from reference TRBV7-2 and TRBJ2-7, is GAGVSQSPSNKVTEKGKDVELRCDPISGHTALYWYRQSLGQGLEFLIYFQGNSAPDKSGLPSDRFSAERTGGSVSTLTIQRTQQEDSAVYLCASSLGGTASSYEQYFGPGTRLTVT.

The J gene is TRBJ1-5, the V gene TRBV6-2 or TRBV6-3; TCRdb returns TRBD1, unconfirmable since there is no DNA. This CDR3 has 21 residues. CDR1 and CDR2 (germline): MNHEY, SVGEGT. The CDR3 loop is CASSPWTGPDPGAYSNQPQHF.

The chain carries TRBV7-8 and TRBJ2-7. The V gene's germline CDR1 is SGHVS and CDR2 FQNEAQ. The CDR3 contains 14 residues. The CDR3 here is CASSLVTRRYEQYF.